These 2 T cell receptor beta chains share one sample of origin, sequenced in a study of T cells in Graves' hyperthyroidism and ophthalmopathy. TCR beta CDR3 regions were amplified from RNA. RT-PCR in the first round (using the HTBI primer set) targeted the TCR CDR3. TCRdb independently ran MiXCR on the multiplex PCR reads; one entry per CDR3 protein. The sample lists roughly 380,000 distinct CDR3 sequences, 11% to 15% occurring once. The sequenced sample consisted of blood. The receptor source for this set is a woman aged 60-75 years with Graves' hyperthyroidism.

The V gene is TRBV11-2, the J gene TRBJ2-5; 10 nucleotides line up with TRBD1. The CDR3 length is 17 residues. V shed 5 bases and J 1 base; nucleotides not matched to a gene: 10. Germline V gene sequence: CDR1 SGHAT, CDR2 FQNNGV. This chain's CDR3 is CASSPDGTGASQETQYF. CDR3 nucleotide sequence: TGTGCCAGCAGCCCAGACGGGACAGGGGCTTCCCAAGAGACCCAGTACTTC.

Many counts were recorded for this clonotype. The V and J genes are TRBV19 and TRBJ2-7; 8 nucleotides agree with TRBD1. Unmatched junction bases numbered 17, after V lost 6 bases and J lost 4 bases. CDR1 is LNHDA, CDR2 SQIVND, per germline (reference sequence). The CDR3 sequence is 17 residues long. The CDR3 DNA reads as TGTGCCAGTAGCCGGACAGGGCAATTAGAACTTATTTACGAGCAGTACTTC. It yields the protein CASSRTGQLELIYEQYF.